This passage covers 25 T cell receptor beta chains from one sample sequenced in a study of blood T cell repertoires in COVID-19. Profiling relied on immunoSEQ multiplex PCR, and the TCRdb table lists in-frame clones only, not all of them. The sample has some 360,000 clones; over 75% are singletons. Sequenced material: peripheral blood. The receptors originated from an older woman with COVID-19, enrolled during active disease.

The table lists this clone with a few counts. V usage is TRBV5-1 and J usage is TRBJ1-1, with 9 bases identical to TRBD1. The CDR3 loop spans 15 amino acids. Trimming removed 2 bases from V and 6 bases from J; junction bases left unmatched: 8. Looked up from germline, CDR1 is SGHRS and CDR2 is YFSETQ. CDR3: CASSFTQGARAEAFF. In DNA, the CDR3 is TGCGCCAGCAGCTTTACACAGGGGGCTAGAGCTGAAGCTTTCTTT.

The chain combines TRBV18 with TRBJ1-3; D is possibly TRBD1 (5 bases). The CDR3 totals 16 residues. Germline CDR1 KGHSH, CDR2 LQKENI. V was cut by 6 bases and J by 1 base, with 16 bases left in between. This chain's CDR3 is CASSATVLGSGNTIYF. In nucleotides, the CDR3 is TGTGCCAGCTCGGCGACAGTGCTCGGTTCTGGAAACACCATATATTTT.

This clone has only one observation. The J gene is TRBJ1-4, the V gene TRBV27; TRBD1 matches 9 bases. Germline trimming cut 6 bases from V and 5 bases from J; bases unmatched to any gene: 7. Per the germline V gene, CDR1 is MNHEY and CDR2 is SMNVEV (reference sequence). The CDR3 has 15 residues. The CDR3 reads CASRKLGQGNEKLFF. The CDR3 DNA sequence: TGTGCCAGCAGGAAGTTAGGACAGGGGAATGAAAAACTGTTTTTT.

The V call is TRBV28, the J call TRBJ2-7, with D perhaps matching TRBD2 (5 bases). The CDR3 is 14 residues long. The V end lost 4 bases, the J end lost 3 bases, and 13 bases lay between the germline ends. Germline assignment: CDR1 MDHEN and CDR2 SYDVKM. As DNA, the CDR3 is TGTGCCAGCAGTTACGGTTCGGGAAACTACGAGCAGTACTTC. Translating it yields CASSYGSGNYEQYF.

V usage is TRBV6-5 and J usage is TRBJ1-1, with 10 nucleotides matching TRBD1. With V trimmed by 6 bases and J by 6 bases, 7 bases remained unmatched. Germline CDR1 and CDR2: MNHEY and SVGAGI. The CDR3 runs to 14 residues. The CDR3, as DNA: TGTGCCAGCAGACGGACAGGGGGGATAGCTGAAGCTTTCTTT. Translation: CASRRTGGIAEAFF.

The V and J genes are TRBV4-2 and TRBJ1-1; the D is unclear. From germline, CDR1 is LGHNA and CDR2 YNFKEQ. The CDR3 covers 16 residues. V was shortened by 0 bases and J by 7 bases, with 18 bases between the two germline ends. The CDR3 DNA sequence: TGTGCCAGCAGCCAAGACCTTTTAGGGCGGGGTCATGAAGCTTTCTTT. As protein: CASSQDLLGRGHEAFF.

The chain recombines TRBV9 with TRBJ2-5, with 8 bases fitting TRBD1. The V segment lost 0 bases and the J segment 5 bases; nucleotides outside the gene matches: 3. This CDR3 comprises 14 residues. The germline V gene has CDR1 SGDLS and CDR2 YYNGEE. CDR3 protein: CASSVAGGDETQYF. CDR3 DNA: TGTGCCAGCAGCGTAGCAGGGGGCGACGAGACCCAGTACTTC. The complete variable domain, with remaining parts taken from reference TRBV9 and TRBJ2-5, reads DSGVTQTPKHLITATGQRVTLRCSPRSGDLSVYWYQQSLDQGLQFLIQYYNGEERAKGNILERFSAQQFPDLHSELNLSSLELGDSALYFCASSVAGGDETQYFGPGTRLLVL.

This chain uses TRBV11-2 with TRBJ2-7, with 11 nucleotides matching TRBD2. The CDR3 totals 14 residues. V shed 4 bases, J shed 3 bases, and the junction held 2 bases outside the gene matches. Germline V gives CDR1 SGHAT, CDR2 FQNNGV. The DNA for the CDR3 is TGTGCCAGCAGCTCTACTAGCGGGGGCTACGAGCAGTACTTC. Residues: CASSSTSGGYEQYF. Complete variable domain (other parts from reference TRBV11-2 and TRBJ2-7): EAGVAQSPRYKIIEKRQSVAFWCNPISGHATLYWYQQILGQGPKLLIQFQNNGVVDDSQLPKDRFSAERLKGVDSTLKIQPAKLEDSAVYLCASSSTSGGYEQYFGPGTRLTVT.

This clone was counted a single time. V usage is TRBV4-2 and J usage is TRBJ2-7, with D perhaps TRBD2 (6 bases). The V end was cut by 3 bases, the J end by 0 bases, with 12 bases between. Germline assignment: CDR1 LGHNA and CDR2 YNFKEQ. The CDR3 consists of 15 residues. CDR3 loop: CASSQGTSSSYEQYF. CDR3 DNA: TGTGCCAGCAGCCAGGGGACTTCTAGCTCCTACGAGCAGTACTTC.

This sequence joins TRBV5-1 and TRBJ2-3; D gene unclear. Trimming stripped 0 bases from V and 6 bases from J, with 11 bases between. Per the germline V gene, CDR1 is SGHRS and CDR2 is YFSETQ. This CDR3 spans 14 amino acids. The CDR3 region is CASSLARIGDTQYF. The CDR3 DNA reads TGCGCCAGCAGCTTGGCCCGAATCGGGGATACGCAGTATTTT.

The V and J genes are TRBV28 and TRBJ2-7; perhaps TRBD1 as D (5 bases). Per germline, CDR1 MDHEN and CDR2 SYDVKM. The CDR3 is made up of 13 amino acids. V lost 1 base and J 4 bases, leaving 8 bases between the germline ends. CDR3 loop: CASSLSGLYEQYF. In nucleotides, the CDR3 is TGTGCCAGCAGTTTATCAGGGTTGTACGAGCAGTACTTC.

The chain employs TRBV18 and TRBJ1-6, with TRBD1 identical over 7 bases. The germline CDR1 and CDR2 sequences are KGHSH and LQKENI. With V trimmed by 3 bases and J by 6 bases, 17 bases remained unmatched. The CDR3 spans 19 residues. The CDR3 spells CASSPGTAQALSSNSPLHF. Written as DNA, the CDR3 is TGTGCCAGCTCACCTGGGACAGCCCAAGCGCTGAGTAGTAATTCACCCCTCCACTTT.

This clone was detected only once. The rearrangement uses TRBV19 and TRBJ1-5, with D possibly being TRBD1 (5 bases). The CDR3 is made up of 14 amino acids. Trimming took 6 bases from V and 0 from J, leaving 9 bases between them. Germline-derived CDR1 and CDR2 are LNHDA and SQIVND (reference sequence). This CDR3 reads CASRWQGSNQPQHF. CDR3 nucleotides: TGTGCCAGTAGATGGCAGGGTAGCAATCAGCCCCAGCATTTT.

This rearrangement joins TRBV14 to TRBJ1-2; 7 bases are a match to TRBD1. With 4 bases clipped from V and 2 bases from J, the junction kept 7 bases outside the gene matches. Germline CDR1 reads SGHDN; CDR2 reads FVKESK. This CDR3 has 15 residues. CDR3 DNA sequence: TGTGCCAGCAGCCTAAGAGACAGGGCGAACTATGGCTACACCTTC. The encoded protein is CASSLRDRANYGYTF.

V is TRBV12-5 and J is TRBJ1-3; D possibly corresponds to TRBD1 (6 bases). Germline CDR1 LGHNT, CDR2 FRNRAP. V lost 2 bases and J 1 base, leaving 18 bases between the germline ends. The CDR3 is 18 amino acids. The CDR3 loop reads CASGLTRDIEGSGNTIYF. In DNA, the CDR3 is TGTGCTAGTGGTTTGACCCGGGACATCGAGGGGTCTGGAAACACCATATATTTT. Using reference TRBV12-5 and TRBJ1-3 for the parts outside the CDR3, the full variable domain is DARVTQTPRHKVTEMGQEVTMRCQPILGHNTVFWYRQTMMQGLELLAYFRNRAPLDDSGMPKDRFSAEMPDATLATLKIQPSEPRDSAVYFCASGLTRDIEGSGNTIYFGEGSWLTVV.

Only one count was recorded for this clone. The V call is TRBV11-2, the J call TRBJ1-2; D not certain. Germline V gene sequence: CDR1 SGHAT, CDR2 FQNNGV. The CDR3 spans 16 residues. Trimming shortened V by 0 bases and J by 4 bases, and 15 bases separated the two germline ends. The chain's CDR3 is CASSLDPRGTSYGYTF. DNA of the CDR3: TGTGCCAGCAGCTTAGACCCCCGAGGCACATCCTATGGCTACACCTTC.

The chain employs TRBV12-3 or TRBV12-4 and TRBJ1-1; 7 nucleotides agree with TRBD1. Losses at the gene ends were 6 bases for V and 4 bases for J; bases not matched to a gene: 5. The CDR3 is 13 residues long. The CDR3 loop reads CASRSRGSTEAFF. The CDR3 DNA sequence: TGTGCCAGCAGATCCAGGGGGAGCACTGAAGCTTTCTTT.

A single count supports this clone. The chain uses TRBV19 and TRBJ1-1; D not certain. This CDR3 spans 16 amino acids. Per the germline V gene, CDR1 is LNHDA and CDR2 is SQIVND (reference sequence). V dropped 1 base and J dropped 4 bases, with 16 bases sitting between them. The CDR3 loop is CASSIGGWRGTTEAFF. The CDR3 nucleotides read TGTGCCAGTAGTATAGGCGGGTGGAGAGGAACCACTGAAGCTTTCTTT.

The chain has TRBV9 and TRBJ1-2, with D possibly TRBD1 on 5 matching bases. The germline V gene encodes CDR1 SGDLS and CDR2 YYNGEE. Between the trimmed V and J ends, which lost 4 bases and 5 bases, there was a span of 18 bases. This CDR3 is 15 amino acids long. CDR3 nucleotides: TGTGCCAGCAGCCCCCATGAGACAGCGAGATATGGCTACACCTTC. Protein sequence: CASSPHETARYGYTF.

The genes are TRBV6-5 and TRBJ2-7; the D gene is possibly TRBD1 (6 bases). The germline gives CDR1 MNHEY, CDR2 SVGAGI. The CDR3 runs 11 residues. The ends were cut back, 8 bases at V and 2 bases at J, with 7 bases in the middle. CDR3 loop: CASRDTYEQYF. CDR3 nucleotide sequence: TGTGCCAGCCGGGACACCTACGAGCAGTACTTC.

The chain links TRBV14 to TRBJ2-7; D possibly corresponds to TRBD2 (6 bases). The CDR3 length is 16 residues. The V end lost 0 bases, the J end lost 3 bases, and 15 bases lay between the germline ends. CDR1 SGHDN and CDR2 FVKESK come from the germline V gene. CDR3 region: CASSQDAGIPSYEQYF. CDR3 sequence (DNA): TGTGCCAGCAGCCAAGATGCGGGGATCCCTAGCTACGAGCAGTACTTC.

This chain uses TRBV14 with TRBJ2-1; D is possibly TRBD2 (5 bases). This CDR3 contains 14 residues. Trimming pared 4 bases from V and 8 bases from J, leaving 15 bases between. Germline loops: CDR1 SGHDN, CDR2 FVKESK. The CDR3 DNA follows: TGTGCCAGCAGCCGAGGCCCGGGGATCGATGAGCAGTTCTTC. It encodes CASSRGPGIDEQFF.

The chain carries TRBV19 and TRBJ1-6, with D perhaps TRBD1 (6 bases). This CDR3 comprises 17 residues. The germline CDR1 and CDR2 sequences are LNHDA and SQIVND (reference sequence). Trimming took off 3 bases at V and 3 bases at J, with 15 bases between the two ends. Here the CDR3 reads CASSIGRTAFYNSPLHF. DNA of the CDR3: TGTGCCAGTAGTATTGGGCGGACAGCTTTCTATAATTCACCCCTCCACTTT. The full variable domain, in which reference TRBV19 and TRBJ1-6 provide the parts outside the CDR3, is DGGITQSPKYLFRKEGQNVTLSCEQNLNHDAMYWYRQDPGQGLRLIYYSQIVNDFQKGDIAEGYSVSREKKESFPLTVTSAQKNPTAFYLCASSIGRTAFYNSPLHFGNGTRLTVT.

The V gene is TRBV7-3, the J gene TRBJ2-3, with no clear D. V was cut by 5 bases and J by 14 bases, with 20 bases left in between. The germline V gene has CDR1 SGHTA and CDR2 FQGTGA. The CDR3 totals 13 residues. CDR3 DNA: TGTGCCAGCAGCGCAGGATCCCAACGCATCGTGTATTTT. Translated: CASSAGSQRIVYF.

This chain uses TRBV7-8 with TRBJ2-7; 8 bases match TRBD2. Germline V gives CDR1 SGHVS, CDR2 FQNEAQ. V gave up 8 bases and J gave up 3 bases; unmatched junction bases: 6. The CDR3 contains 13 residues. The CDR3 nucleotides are TGTGCCAGCTCCGGGGGGGCCCACTACGAGCAGTACTTC. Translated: CASSGGAHYEQYF.